Listed below are T cell receptor beta chains from one sample, sequenced in a study of T cells in tumors after PD-1 blockade. Some clones are missing from TCRdb's copy, which holds only in-frame ones; the method was immunoSEQ multiplex PCR. The sample has some 14,000 clones; 55% to 80% are singletons. Source: tumor tissue, taken after anti-PD-1 treatment. The receptor source for this set is a human donor with cutaneous squamous cell carcinoma. CDR3s include the opening cysteine and the closing phenylalanine or tryptophan. A D gene is named only where the DNA matches it firmly. Expanded clones get a size class; other rows say once, few or many, or leave the size out.

>TRBD1|NA|TRBJ1-1|TRBV3-1/TRBV3-2
CASSQGDREAFF
TGTGCCAGCAGCCAAGGGGACAGGGAAGCTTTCTTT
>TRBD2|medium-sized|TRBJ2-3|TRBV4-1
CASSQDRLAGVTVGTDTQYF
TGCGCCAGCAGCCAAGACAGACTAGCGGGAGTAACGGTGGGCACAGATACGCAGTATTTT
>TRBD2|NA|TRBJ2-1|TRBV3-1/TRBV3-2
CASSPGGNSYNEQFF
TGTGCCAGCAGCCCCGGGGGGAACTCCTACAATGAGCAGTTCTTC
>TRBD2|NA|TRBJ2-7|TRBV7-7
CASSLSSGSGYEQYF
TGTGCTAGCAGCTTATCTAGCGGGAGCGGCTACGAGCAGTACTTC
>NA|NA|TRBJ2-1|TRBV5-1
CASMRENYNEQFF
TGCGCCAGCATGAGAGAAAATTACAATGAGCAGTTCTTC
>NA|once|TRBJ2-7|TRBV4-1
CASSQGTGTWYEQYF
TGCGCCAGCAGCCAAGGTACAGGGACGTGGTACGAGCAGTACTTC
>TRBD1|few|TRBJ2-5|TRBV28
CASTWLWDRDHQETQYF
TGTGCCAGCACTTGGTTGTGGGACAGGGATCACCAAGAGACCCAGTACTTC
>TRBD1|NA|TRBJ2-5|TRBV6-2/TRBV6-3
CASSYFGTGETQYF
TGTGCCAGCAGTTATTTTGGGACAGGAGAGACCCAGTACTTC
>NA|once|TRBJ2-7|TRBV5-1
CASSWAGRNDYEQYF
TGCGCCAGCAGCTGGGCGGGACGAAATGACTACGAGCAGTACTTC
>NA|NA|TRBJ2-3|TRBV6-1
CASSEGDWVDTQYF
TGTGCCAGCAGTGAGGGGGATTGGGTAGATACGCAGTATTTT
>TRBD2|few|TRBJ2-1|TRBV7-2
CASSLAGLALRIFSYNEQFF
TGTGCCAGCAGCTTAGCGGGACTAGCTCTTCGAATTTTCTCCTACAATGAGCAGTTCTTC
>NA|few|TRBJ1-1|TRBV14
CASSQFPRSNTEAFF
TGTGCCAGCAGCCAGTTTCCACGGTCGAACACTGAAGCTTTCTTT
>NA|NA|TRBJ2-1|TRBV5-4
CASSPAAAEDYNEQFF
TGTGCCAGCAGTCCGGCAGCGGCCGAGGACTACAATGAGCAGTTCTTC
>NA|medium-sized|TRBJ2-7|TRBV7-9
CASSFLAGVPYEQYF
TGTGCCAGCAGCTTTTTGGCAGGGGTTCCCTACGAGCAGTACTTC
>TRBD1|NA|TRBJ1-1|TRBV10-3
CAIRIRQGARNTEAFF
TGTGCCATCAGGATTAGACAGGGGGCTAGGAACACTGAAGCTTTCTTT
>NA|once|TRBJ1-1|TRBV3-1/TRBV3-2
CASSQGGEGLNTEAFF
TGTGCCAGCAGCCAAGGGGGTGAGGGGCTAAACACTGAAGCTTTCTTT
>NA|NA|TRBJ1-1|TRBV9
CASSGDSGALGAFF
TGTGCCAGCAGCGGAGACTCGGGGGCGCTGGGCGCTTTCTTT
>NA|few|TRBJ2-1|TRBV2
CASDWRNEQFF
TGTGCCAGCGACTGGCGCAATGAGCAGTTCTTC
>NA|NA|TRBJ2-1|TRBV29-1
CSVEVGRNVNEQFF
TGCAGCGTTGAAGTGGGACGGAACGTCAATGAGCAGTTCTTC
>NA|NA|TRBJ2-7|TRBV21-1
CASSSWGGPYEQYF
TGTGCCAGCAGCTCCTGGGGGGGGCCTTACGAGCAGTACTTC
>TRBD1|medium-sized|TRBJ2-2|TRBV2
CASRRQGPNTGELFF
TGTGCCAGCAGGAGACAGGGGCCCAACACCGGGGAGCTGTTTTTT
>NA|once|TRBJ2-1|TRBV5-4
CASSWASVSSYNEQFF
TGTGCCAGCAGCTGGGCTAGCGTAAGCTCCTACAATGAGCAGTTCTTC